The 28 T cell receptor beta chains in this list originate from one sample, sequenced in a study of cytotoxic CD8 clonotypes in ibrutinib-treated CLL. Profiling relied on immunoSEQ multiplex PCR, and the TCRdb table lists in-frame clones only, not all of them. The table shows a few hundred thousand clones, with roughly 70% occurring only once. Sequencing used PBMCs, obtained after 24 months of ibrutinib treatment. These TCRs come from a human donor with chronic lymphocytic leukemia.

This chain joins TRBV7-8 and TRBJ1-5; no reliable D call. The CDR3 totals 17 residues. Germline values: CDR1 SGHVS, CDR2 FQNEAQ. V dropped 2 bases and J dropped 0 bases, with 14 bases sitting between them. CDR3 DNA sequence: TGTGCCAGCAGCTTAAGTCTGGATCCTAATAGCAATCAGCCCCAGCATTTT. Translating gives CASSLSLDPNSNQPQHF.

The count of this clone is one. The V call is TRBV7-9, the J call TRBJ2-3; 8 bases are shared with TRBD2. The CDR3 covers 11 residues. Looked up from germline, CDR1 is SEHNR and CDR2 is FQNEAQ (reference sequence). V was clipped by 8 bases and J by 6 bases; unmatched bases: 1. CDR3 DNA: TGTGCCAGCCGCGGGAGGGATACGCAGTATTTT. As protein: CASRGRDTQYF. The entire variable domain, with the rest obtained from reference TRBV7-9 and TRBJ2-3, is as follows: DTGVSQNPRHKITKRGQNVTFRCDPISEHNRLYWYRQTLGQGPEFLTYFQNEAQLEKSRLLSDRFSAERPKGSFSTLEIQRTEQGDSAMYLCASRGRDTQYFGPGTRLTVL.

This clone is a singleton in its sample. V usage is TRBV7-3 and J usage is TRBJ1-1, with a tentative D call TRBD1 (5 bases). The CDR3 loop spans 17 amino acids. The V gene's germline CDR1 is SGHTA and CDR2 FQGTGA. Trimming removed 5 bases from V and 6 bases from J, with 25 bases in between. The CDR3 spells CASSPRPGTQEGSEAFF. CDR3 DNA sequence: TGTGCCAGCAGCCCAAGGCCCGGGACCCAGGAAGGTTCTGAAGCTTTCTTT.

This clone was seen a handful of times. The J gene is TRBJ1-5, the V gene TRBV5-8; D ambiguous. Per the germline V gene, CDR1 is SGHTS and CDR2 is YDEGEE. The V gene lost 4 bases and the J gene lost 6 bases, with 11 bases spanning the gap. The CDR3 is made up of 13 amino acids. CDR3 loop: CASSTRYSQPQHF. The DNA for the CDR3 is TGTGCCAGCAGCACGAGATACAGTCAGCCCCAGCATTTT.

The chain recombines TRBV7-3 with TRBJ2-1; 9 positions match TRBD2. This CDR3 contains 14 residues. The germline gives CDR1 SGHTA, CDR2 FQGTGA. V trimming: 5 bases; J trimming: 8 bases; junction bases outside the gene matches: 7. The CDR3 is CASSLSGSAYEQFF. CDR3 DNA sequence: TGTGCCAGCAGCCTTAGCGGGAGCGCCTATGAGCAGTTCTTC.

This sequence joins TRBV11-2 and TRBJ1-4; D is unresolved. Deletions cut 3 bases from V and 8 bases from J, with 16 bases between. The CDR3 totals 15 residues. Germline V gene sequence: CDR1 SGHAT, CDR2 FQNNGV. CDR3 in amino acids: CASSFKGSPSEKLFF. The CDR3 DNA is TGTGCCAGCAGCTTCAAGGGATCCCCTTCCGAAAAACTGTTTTTT.

This rearrangement joins TRBV6-5 to TRBJ1-2; possible D gene TRBD1, 6 bases. Germline V gene lookup returns CDR1 MNHEY and CDR2 SVGAGI. The CDR3 has 14 amino acids. V gave up 6 bases and J gave up 3 bases, with 14 bases separating them. CDR3 residues: CASRRGQTYYGYTF. The CDR3 bases are TGTGCCAGCAGACGCGGACAGACGTACTATGGCTACACCTTC.

A few counts support this clone. The chain has TRBV7-6 and TRBJ1-2; 7 nucleotides agree with TRBD1. J was trimmed by 4 bases and V by 5 bases; bases with no gene match: 4. The CDR3 runs 13 residues. Germline loops: CDR1 SGHVS, CDR2 FNYEAQ. In DNA, the CDR3 is TGTGCCAGCAGCCCTGACAGGGCCTATGGCTACACCTTC. Residues: CASSPDRAYGYTF. The full variable domain, in which reference TRBV7-6 and TRBJ1-2 provide the parts outside the CDR3, is GAGVSQSPRYKVTKRGQDVALRCDPISGHVSLYWYRQALGQGPEFLTYFNYEAQQDKSGLPNDRFSAERPEGSISTLTIQRTEQRDSAMYRCASSPDRAYGYTFGSGTRLTVV.

The chain recombines TRBV6-6 with TRBJ2-7; 9 positions agree with TRBD1. The CDR3 has 14 amino acids. The V gene end was trimmed by 2 bases and the J gene end by 4 bases; junction bases not matched to a gene: 3. CDR1 is MNHNY, CDR2 SVGAGI, per germline (reference sequence). CDR3 coding DNA: TGTGCCAGCAGTTACCCCGGACAGGGGTACGAGCAGTACTTC. This codes for CASSYPGQGYEQYF.

The gene calls are TRBV5-1 and TRBJ1-1; D is ambiguous. This CDR3 region has 13 residues. V was clipped by 4 bases and J by 1 base, with 8 bases between them. Per the germline V gene, CDR1 is SGHRS and CDR2 is YFSETQ. DNA of the CDR3: TGCGCCAGCAGCCCGGTGGGGAACACTGAAGCTTTCTTT. This gives the protein CASSPVGNTEAFF.

This clone was observed a few times. This sequence joins TRBV9 and TRBJ2-5, with D hard to call. V was clipped by 0 bases and J by 5 bases, with 14 bases between them. This CDR3 is built from 15 residues. CDR1 is SGDLS, CDR2 YYNGEE, per germline. The CDR3 here is CASSVGEGPRETQYF. The CDR3 DNA reads as TGTGCCAGCAGCGTAGGTGAAGGGCCAAGGGAGACCCAGTACTTC.

The chain recombines TRBV2 with TRBJ1-2; 9 nucleotides match TRBD1. The CDR3 is 14 amino acids. V dropped 1 base and J dropped 8; count of bases not matched to a gene: 5. Germline V gene lookup returns CDR1 SNHLY and CDR2 FYNNEI. For the CDR3, the DNA is TGTGCCAGCAGTGAAGATGGGACAGGGTTGGGCTACACCTTC. Translated: CASSEDGTGLGYTF. The whole variable domain, filled in from reference TRBV2 and TRBJ1-2, reads EPEVTQTPSHQVTQMGQEVILRCVPISNHLYFYWYRQILGQKVEFLVSFYNNEISEKSEIFDDQFSVERPDGSNFTLKIRSTKLEDSAMYFCASSEDGTGLGYTFGSGTRLTVV.

The V gene is TRBV29-1, the J gene TRBJ2-3; D gene uncertain. The CDR3 length is 14 residues. Germline V gene lookup returns CDR1 SQVTM and CDR2 ANQGSEA. V was pared by 7 bases and J by 0 bases, with 14 bases between. The CDR3 protein is CSGRLPHSTDTQYF. In nucleotides, the CDR3 is TGCAGCGGCCGACTCCCCCATAGCACAGATACGCAGTATTTT.

The V call is TRBV5-6, the J call TRBJ1-4; D is perhaps TRBD1 (5 bases). CDR3 length: 18 residues. V was cut by 0 bases and J by 5 bases, with 20 bases left in between. Germline V CDR1 and CDR2: SGHDT, YYEEEE. The CDR3 loop is CASSLGRTSGFQNEKLFF. The CDR3 DNA is TGTGCCAGCAGCTTGGGTAGGACGTCAGGGTTCCAAAATGAAAAACTGTTTTTT.

V gene TRBV27 combines with J gene TRBJ2-7; maybe TRBD1 (6 bases). The CDR3 is 14 residues long. Trimming removed 5 bases from V and 0 bases from J, with 11 bases in between. Per germline, CDR1 MNHEY and CDR2 SMNVEV (reference sequence). The CDR3 DNA reads TGTGCCAGCAGTAGCCCGGGACACTCCTACGAGCAGTACTTC. Translation: CASSSPGHSYEQYF.

The rearrangement joins TRBV11-3 to TRBJ2-2, with TRBD2 identical over 9 bases. This CDR3 contains 16 residues. With V trimmed by 0 bases and J by 2 bases, 1 base remained unmatched. Germline lookup yields CDR1 SGHNT and CDR2 YENEEA. The CDR3 DNA follows: TGTGCCAGCAGCTTAGATAGCGGGAGTAACACCGGGGAGCTGTTTTTT. The encoded protein is CASSLDSGSNTGELFF.

The rearrangement links TRBV28 to TRBJ2-2, with D tentatively TRBD2 (6 bases). V dropped 3 bases and J dropped 1 base, with 9 bases sitting between them. The CDR3 totals 15 residues. Germline V gene lookup returns CDR1 MDHEN and CDR2 SYDVKM. CDR3 amino acids: CASSFPGGNTGELFF. The CDR3 DNA follows: TGTGCCAGCAGTTTCCCCGGGGGGAACACCGGGGAGCTGTTTTTT. The full variable domain, rest sourced from reference TRBV28 and TRBJ2-2, is DVKVTQSSRYLVKRTGEKVFLECVQDMDHENMFWYRQDPGLGLRLIYFSYDVKMKEKGDIPEGYSVSREKKERFSLILESASTNQTSMYLCASSFPGGNTGELFFGEGSRLTVL.

The CDR3 sequence: CASSPTGGEQYF. The CDR3 region has the DNA TGTGCCAGCAGTCCGACAGGGGGCGAGCAGTACTTC. V is TRBV27 and J is TRBJ2-7; 9 bases fit TRBD1. V lost 5 bases to trimming and J lost 6 bases; unmatched junction nucleotides: 2. Germline CDR1 MNHEY, CDR2 SMNVEV (reference sequence). This CDR3 has 12 amino acids.

The chain is built from TRBV10-1 and TRBJ1-1; no clear D gene. V was pared by 0 bases and J by 3 bases, with 5 bases between. The germline gives CDR1 WNHNN, CDR2 SYGVQD (reference sequence). CDR3 length equals 13 residues. For the CDR3, the DNA is TGCGCCAGCAGTGAGTCGGGCTACACTGAAGCTTTCTTT. Protein: CASSESGYTEAFF.

DNA of the CDR3: TGTGCCAGCAGTTCCCACGGACAGGGGAGACAAGAGACCCAGTACTTC. Protein: CASSSHGQGRQETQYF. The V and J genes are TRBV6-5 and TRBJ2-5; 9 bases are shared with TRBD1. The junction had 8 bases not matched to a gene; V was cut back by 4 bases and J by 2 bases. CDR1 is MNHEY and CDR2 is SVGAGI in the germline V gene. CDR3 length: 16 residues.

V and J are TRBV5-6 and TRBJ2-7, with 9 bases matching TRBD1. The CDR3 has 14 amino acids. CDR1 is SGHDT, CDR2 YYEEEE, per germline. J was trimmed by 3 bases and V by 6 bases; bases with no gene match: 7. Here the CDR3 DNA reads TGTGCCAGCACCGGCCTGACAGGGGGCTACGAGCAGTACTTC. Translating gives CASTGLTGGYEQYF.

This clone was picked up one time. This chain uses TRBV28 with TRBJ2-3; tentatively, D is TRBD1 or TRBD2 (5 bases each). Per germline, CDR1 MDHEN and CDR2 SYDVKM. V dropped 8 bases and J dropped 4 bases, with 19 bases sitting between them. The CDR3 extends over 15 amino acids. Written as DNA, the CDR3 is TGTGCCAGCCCTCCGGGGCTGGGGTTCCCAGATACGCAGTATTTT. Encoded protein: CASPPGLGFPDTQYF.

CDR3 DNA sequence: TGTGCCAGCTCACCCTGGGACAGGGGTGATGGGGCCAACGTCCTGACTTTC. Translating it yields CASSPWDRGDGANVLTF. The chain uses TRBV18 and TRBJ2-6; TRBD1 matches 10 bases. This CDR3 spans 17 amino acids. V shed 3 bases, J shed 3 bases, and the junction held 5 bases outside the gene matches. Per germline, CDR1 KGHSH and CDR2 LQKENI.

This clone has more than one count but fewer than ten. The chain uses TRBV7-9 and TRBJ1-4; 7 nucleotides agree with TRBD1. Germline values: CDR1 SEHNR, CDR2 FQNEAQ (reference sequence). The ends lost 6 bases at V and 9 bases at J; junction bases unmatched: 13. The CDR3 length is 15 residues. DNA for the CDR3: TGTGCCAGCAGTCCACCCCAGGGGGAGCCAAAAAAACTGTTTTTT. The encoded protein is CASSPPQGEPKKLFF.

V is TRBV11-3 and J is TRBJ2-5, with 7 positions matching TRBD1. Germline loops: CDR1 SGHNT, CDR2 YENEEA. The J segment lost 5 bases and the V segment lost 4 bases, leaving 10 bases of the junction unmatched. CDR3 size: 15 residues. The CDR3 sequence: CASSSAETGLETQYF. CDR3 nucleotide sequence: TGTGCCAGCAGCTCCGCCGAGACAGGGTTGGAGACCCAGTACTTC. Drawing the rest from reference TRBV11-3 and TRBJ2-5, the complete variable domain is EAGVVQSPRYKIIEKKQPVAFWCNPISGHNTLYWYLQNLGQGPELLIRYENEEAVDDSQLPKDRFSAERLKGVDSTLKIQPAELGDSAVYLCASSSAETGLETQYFGPGTRLLVL.

The chain joins TRBV27 to TRBJ2-7, with D possibly being TRBD2 (6 bases). In germline, CDR1 is MNHEY, CDR2 SMNVEV (reference sequence). CDR3 length: 15 amino acids. Trimming removed 3 bases from V and 2 bases from J, with 14 bases in between. CDR3 bases: TGTGCCAGCAGTTTGCGGGGACCGAATCCCTACGAGCAGTACTTC. Translated, it gives CASSLRGPNPYEQYF.

This clone came up a few times. This sequence joins TRBV27 and TRBJ2-2; TRBD1 matches at 7 bases. V shed 3 bases, J shed 4 bases, and the junction held 5 bases outside the gene matches. From germline, CDR1 is MNHEY and CDR2 SMNVEV (reference sequence). The CDR3 consists of 15 residues. The CDR3 bases are TGTGCCAGCAGTTTCCGACAGGGAAGCACCGGGGAGCTGTTTTTT. It encodes CASSFRQGSTGELFF.

J is TRBJ2-1 and V is TRBV28; D is perhaps TRBD2 (6 bases). CDR1 MDHEN and CDR2 SYDVKM come from the germline V gene. V gave up 4 bases and J gave up 3 bases, with 16 bases separating them. CDR3 length: 16 amino acids. The CDR3 nucleotides are TGTGCCAGCAGTTCCTCCGAGGAGCGGGTCTACAATGAGCAGTTCTTC. Amino acid sequence: CASSSSEERVYNEQFF.